These 13 T cell receptor beta chains came from one sample sequenced in a study of blood T cell repertoires in COVID-19. Data came from immunoSEQ multiplex PCR; TCRdb stores just in-frame clones and leaves some out. The sample includes 180,000 or so clones, around 84% of them seen just once. Sequenced input: peripheral blood. All receptors come from a woman between 65 and 79 years old with COVID-19, enrolled during active disease.

V gene TRBV7-2 combines with J gene TRBJ2-3, with 7 bases fitting TRBD2. The trim removed 2 bases at V and 3 bases at J, leaving 8 bases unmatched. Germline V gene data show CDR1 as SGHTA and CDR2 as FQGNSA. This CDR3 is built from 16 residues. The CDR3 bases are TGTGCCAGCAGCTTATTAGGAAGCGGGGTGACAGATACGCAGTATTTT. It specifies CASSLLGSGVTDTQYF. The variable domain in full, with the rest retrieved from reference TRBV7-2 and TRBJ2-3, is GAGVSQSPSNKVTEKGKDVELRCDPISGHTALYWYRQSLGQGLEFLIYFQGNSAPDKSGLPSDRFSAERTGGSVSTLTIQRTQQEDSAVYLCASSLLGSGVTDTQYFGPGTRLTVL.

This clone was recorded a few times. CDR3 amino acids: CASSLGRGVDEQFF. CDR3 sequence (DNA): TGTGCCAGCAGCTTGGGACGGGGGGTCGATGAGCAGTTCTTC. The chain has TRBV5-8 and TRBJ2-1, with 7 bases aligning to TRBD2. The CDR3 totals 14 residues. The V segment lost 0 bases and the J segment 8 bases; nucleotides outside the gene matches: 5. Germline V gene data show CDR1 as SGHTS and CDR2 as YDEGEE.

The chain recombines TRBV5-5 with TRBJ2-1; D is perhaps TRBD2 (8 bases). Germline CDR1 reads SGHKS; CDR2 reads YYEKEE (reference sequence). V was pared by 0 bases and J by 0 bases, with 13 bases between. The CDR3 sequence is 17 residues long. CDR3 coding DNA: TGTGCCAGCAGCTTGGCGGGAGGGGGCGGCTCCTACAATGAGCAGTTCTTC. It specifies CASSLAGGGGSYNEQFF.

The V gene is TRBV27, the J gene TRBJ2-2; D may be TRBD1 (5 bases). The CDR3 is 14 residues long. The V gene's germline CDR1 is MNHEY and CDR2 SMNVEV (reference sequence). V was pared by 4 bases and J by 2 bases, with 8 bases between. The CDR3 sequence is CASSSQGNTGELFF. CDR3 coding DNA: TGTGCCAGCAGTTCTCAGGGAAACACCGGGGAGCTGTTTTTT.

The chain has TRBV9 and TRBJ2-1; 13 positions match TRBD2. The junction had 5 bases not matched to a gene; V was cut back by 1 base and J by 10 bases. The length of the CDR3 is 15 residues. CDR1 is SGDLS, CDR2 YYNGEE, per germline. In DNA, the CDR3 is TGTGCCAGCAGCGTATCAACTAGCGGGGGGGCAGAGCAGTTCTTC. This gives the protein CASSVSTSGGAEQFF.

This chain connects TRBV28 to TRBJ1-1; a possible D gene is TRBD1 (5 bases). The V gene lost 6 bases and the J gene lost 7 bases, with 9 bases spanning the gap. Germline CDR1 and CDR2: MDHEN and SYDVKM. The CDR3 spans 11 residues. The CDR3 protein is CASRDSGEAFF. DNA for the CDR3: TGTGCCAGCAGAGACAGTGGTGAAGCTTTCTTT.

The V gene is TRBV10-3, the J gene TRBJ1-1, with a tentative D call TRBD1 (6 bases). Germline V CDR1 and CDR2: ENHRY, SYGVKD. This CDR3 spans 14 amino acids. With 0 bases removed from V and 1 base from J, the gap between germline ends came to 6 bases. The CDR3: CAISESGGNTEAFF. CDR3 sequence (DNA): TGTGCCATCAGTGAGTCAGGGGGGAACACTGAAGCTTTCTTT.

In its sample, this clone was seen a few times. The chain carries TRBV28 and TRBJ2-5, with 8 bases lining up with TRBD1. The CDR3 runs to 14 residues. Germline CDR1 MDHEN, CDR2 SYDVKM. The V and J ends lost 5 bases and 1 base, in that order; junction bases with no gene match: 3. CDR3 bases: TGTGCCAGCAGTCTAGGACAGGGCCAAGAGACCCAGTACTTC. Protein: CASSLGQGQETQYF.

The chain is built from TRBV27 and TRBJ1-2, with D maybe TRBD1 (5 bases). CDR3 length: 14 amino acids. In germline, CDR1 is MNHEY, CDR2 SMNVEV (reference sequence). Trimming stripped 3 bases from V and 1 base from J, with 9 bases between. CDR3 protein: CASSLRGLNYGYTF. The CDR3, as DNA: TGTGCCAGCAGTTTGCGGGGACTTAACTATGGCTACACCTTC.

The chain couples TRBV5-1 to TRBJ2-1; no clear D. Trimming left V 0 bases short and J 0 bases short, with 7 bases between. In germline, CDR1 is SGHRS, CDR2 YFSETQ. CDR3 length equals 15 residues. This chain's CDR3 is CASSLGGFSYNEQFF. The DNA of the CDR3 is TGCGCCAGCAGCTTGGGAGGCTTCTCCTACAATGAGCAGTTCTTC. Drawing the rest from reference TRBV5-1 and TRBJ2-1, the complete variable domain is KAGVTQTPRYLIKTRGQQVTLSCSPISGHRSVSWYQQTPGQGLQFLFEYFSETQRNKGNFPGRFSGRQFSNSRSEMNVSTLELGDSALYLCASSLGGFSYNEQFFGPGTRLTVL.

The rearrangement uses TRBV7-8 and TRBJ2-2; 7 bases fit TRBD2. Germline V lookup: CDR1 SGHVS, CDR2 FQNEAQ. The V gene end was trimmed by 5 bases and the J gene end by 7 bases; junction bases not matched to a gene: 13. This CDR3 contains 16 residues. In DNA, the CDR3 is TGTGCCAGCAGCCATAGGGACTATCCCCCAGGCGGGGAGCTGTTTTTT. This sequence encodes CASSHRDYPPGGELFF.

J is TRBJ1-6 and V is TRBV5-5; 7 bases map to TRBD1. The CDR3 is 17 amino acids. Germline V gene data show CDR1 as SGHKS and CDR2 as YYEKEE (reference sequence). The junction had 11 bases not matched to a gene; V was cut back by 2 bases and J by 6 bases. Here the CDR3 DNA reads TGTGCCAGCAGCTTTACCCCGGGACAGCGTCCTAATTCACCCCTCCACTTT. This gives the protein CASSFTPGQRPNSPLHF.

This chain uses TRBV2 with TRBJ1-2, with 9 nucleotides matching TRBD1. Germline V lookup: CDR1 SNHLY, CDR2 FYNNEI. The CDR3 is made up of 14 amino acids. Germline trimming cut 6 bases from V and 4 bases from J; bases unmatched to any gene: 6. CDR3 sequence: CASSSGTGSYGYTF. The CDR3 coding sequence is TGTGCCAGCAGCTCCGGGACAGGGAGCTATGGCTACACCTTC.